The clone carrying this TCR beta chain occurred once. 13 Jbeta primers and 60 Vbeta primers were used for the PCR. Measured with immunoSEQ multiplex PCR; TCRdb has only the in-frame clones, and not every one. The sample holds about 120,000 clones, roughly 80% seen once. This sample stems from a study of cytomegalovirus exposure and HLA in healthy donors. V was shortened by 5 bases and J by 11 bases, with 19 bases between the two germline ends. CDR1 and CDR2 (germline): SGHVS, FQNEAQ. The CDR3 loop spans 13 amino acids. This receptor was identified in a middle-aged woman in good health and CMV-seropositive. The V call is TRBV7-8, the J call TRBJ2-7; D may be TRBD2 (7 bases). Sequencing was carried out using PBMCs. CDR3 sequence reads: CASSPAGAGWEYF. The CDR3 nucleotides are TGTGCCAGCAGCCCCGCGGGGGCGGGTTGGGAGTACTTC.